Given below is one TCR beta chain in context. Its specificity is not known. Unique molecular identifiers were present on cDNA, and template switching added a universal primer site. TCRdb recomputed calls from the 5' RACE reads with MiXCR, one row per CDR3 protein. Seen here are roughly 1,500,000 distinct CDR3 sequences, 32% observed once, and the top ten hold approximately 0.25%. This specimen belongs to a study of identical twins. The CDR3 totals 12 residues. V was trimmed by 4 bases and J by 7 bases, leaving 11 bases between them. Germline V CDR1 and CDR2: SQVTM, ANQGSEA. General study findings and limits: Out-of-frame alpha sequences shared by twins were enriched for low generation probability. Models underestimated TCR alpha sharing (out-of-frame) in monozygotic twins. In drawing conclusions, the study used cross-sectional statistical analysis and did not follow the same donors.

Sequencing was performed on cord blood. V is TRBV29-1 and J is TRBJ1-5; D perhaps matches TRBD1 (5 bases). This clonotype was sampled from a newborn girl in good health. The CDR3 region is CSVAIGDQPQHF. The CDR3, as DNA: TGCAGCGTTGCGATAGGGGACCAGCCCCAGCATTTT.